This T cell receptor beta chain was retrieved from a study of shared clonotypes between healthy human individuals. Study observations and caveats: Shared across four donors were roughly 4.7% of the naive CD4 clonotypes. All-four-donor shared clonotypes had higher generation probabilities than non-shared clonotypes did.

Naive CD8 cells lacked CD45RO and underwent positive selection for CCR7, leaving out terminally differentiated effector memory CD45RA+ cells. When replicate PCRs were run on sorted subsets, they used around 200 ng DNA, tens of thousands of T cell genomes. TCRdb's copy holds only in-frame clones and misses some; the assay was immunoSEQ multiplex PCR. The data hold around 2,000,000 clones, with just under 95% observed a single time. Notes on this clone: Its target is not known.

The V gene's germline CDR1 is MGHRA and CDR2 YSYEKL. V lost 3 bases to trimming and J lost 0 bases, with 17 bases between them. The CDR3 is 17 amino acids. The sequencing input was naive CD8+ T cells sorted from blood. This TCR was sampled from a man younger than 35 in good health. The V call is TRBV4-1, the J call TRBJ2-5, with D tentatively TRBD1 (5 bases). The CDR3 reads CASSQPDLTVHQETQYF. The CDR3 coding sequence is TGCGCCAGCAGCCAGCCCGACCTGACAGTCCACCAAGAGACCCAGTACTTC.